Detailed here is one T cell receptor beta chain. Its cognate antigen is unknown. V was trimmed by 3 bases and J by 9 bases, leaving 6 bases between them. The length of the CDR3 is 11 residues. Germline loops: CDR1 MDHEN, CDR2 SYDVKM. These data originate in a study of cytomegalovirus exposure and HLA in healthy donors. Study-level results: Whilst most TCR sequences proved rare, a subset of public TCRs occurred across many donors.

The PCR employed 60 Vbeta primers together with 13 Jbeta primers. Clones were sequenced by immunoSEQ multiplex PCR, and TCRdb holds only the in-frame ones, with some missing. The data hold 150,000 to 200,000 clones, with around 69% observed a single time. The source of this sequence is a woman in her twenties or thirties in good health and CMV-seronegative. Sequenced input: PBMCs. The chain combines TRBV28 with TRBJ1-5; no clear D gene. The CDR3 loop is CASSFSGPQHF. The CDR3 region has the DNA TGTGCCAGCAGTTTCAGCGGGCCCCAGCATTTT.